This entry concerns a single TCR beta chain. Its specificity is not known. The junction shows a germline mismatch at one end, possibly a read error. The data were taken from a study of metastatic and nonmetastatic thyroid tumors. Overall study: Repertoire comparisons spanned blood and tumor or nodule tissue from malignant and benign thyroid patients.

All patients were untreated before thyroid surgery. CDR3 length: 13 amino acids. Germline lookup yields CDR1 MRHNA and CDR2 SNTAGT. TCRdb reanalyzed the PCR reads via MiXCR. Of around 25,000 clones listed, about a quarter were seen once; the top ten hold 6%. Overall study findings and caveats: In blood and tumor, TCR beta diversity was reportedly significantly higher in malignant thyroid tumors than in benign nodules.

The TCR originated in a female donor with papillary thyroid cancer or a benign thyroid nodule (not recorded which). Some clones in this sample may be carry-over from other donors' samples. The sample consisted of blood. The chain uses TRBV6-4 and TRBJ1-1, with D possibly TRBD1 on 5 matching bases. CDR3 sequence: CASSSAWGTESFF. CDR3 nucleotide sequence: TGTGCCAGCAGCTCGGCTTGGGGGACTGAATCTTTCTTT.